Below, one T cell receptor beta chain is given with its context. The data belong to a study of human T cells and chemical hapten exposure. Time point given: patch test 2, 6 weeks after DPC sensitization. Documented treatment: therapeutic diphenylcyclopropenone sensitization with weekly scalp DPC. The trim removed 0 bases at V and 10 bases at J, leaving 9 bases unmatched. In germline, CDR1 is LGHNA, CDR2 YNFKEQ. This CDR3 is 16 amino acids long. TCRdb redid the calling of the RACE reads with MiXCR, one entry per CDR3 protein. This table has around 80,000 distinct CDR3 sequences, around 6.7% appearing once.

This sequence originates from a woman in her twenties or thirties with alopecia areata. Some clones in this sample may be carry-over from other donors' samples. The J gene is TRBJ2-1, the V gene TRBV4-2; TRBD2 agrees at 10 bases. The sample in question was whole blood, obtained in connection with sensitization to the hapten diphenylcyclopropenone (DPC). CDR3 DNA: TGTGCCAGCAGCCAAGACCTAAGGCCAGCGGGGGGGGAGCAGTTCTTC. Protein: CASSQDLRPAGGEQFF.